This is a list of T cell receptor beta chains from one sample in a study of shared clonotypes between healthy human individuals. TCRdb keeps only in-frame clones here, not all; method: immunoSEQ multiplex PCR. The data contain about 2.3 million clones, just over 90% of them singletons. The sequenced sample was naive CD4+ T cells from PBMCs. The receptor set was obtained from a man aged 18 to 29 in good health. Some clones in this sample may be carry-over from other donors' samples. The CDR3 runs from the conserved cysteine through the conserved F or W. The order of the fields is D gene, J gene, V gene, clone size, CDR3 DNA, CDR3 protein. D genes are given only for firm matches. Clone size is stated in some rows and not others, as once, few, many or a class when expanded.

NA TRBJ1-4 TRBV5-5 NA TGTGCCAGCAGCTTGGCCCCGGGTGAAAAACTGTTTTTT CASSLAPGEKLFF
NA TRBJ1-1 TRBV28 NA TGTGCCACGGACGGCCCCACTGAAGCTTTCTTT CATDGPTEAFF
TRBD1 TRBJ1-1 TRBV5-1 NA TGCGCCAGCAGCCAGGACAGGGGTAACGCTGAAGCTTTCTTT CASSQDRGNAEAFF
NA TRBJ1-2 TRBV6-5 NA TGTGCCAGCAGTTCGACCTATGGCTACACCTTC CASSSTYGYTF
TRBD2 TRBJ2-5 TRBV7-9 NA TGTGCCAGCAGCTTAGCGGGAGGGCGGGAGACCCAGTACTTC CASSLAGGRETQYF
TRBD1 TRBJ1-1 TRBV12-5 NA TGTGCTAGTGGTTTGACGGCAGGGGGCGCTCCGGGGAACACTGAAGCTTTCTTT CASGLTAGGAPGNTEAFF
TRBD1 TRBJ1-2 TRBV5-1 NA TGCGCCAGCGGGCGAACGGGACAGAGTAACTATGGCTACACCTTC CASGRTGQSNYGYTF
TRBD2 TRBJ2-3 TRBV7-3 NA TGTGCCAGCAGCTCGGGGCTAGCGGGAAGCACAGATACGCAGTATTTT CASSSGLAGSTDTQYF
NA TRBJ2-7 TRBV5-1 NA TGCGCCAGCAGCCCAAATCTCTCCTACGAGCAGTACTTC CASSPNLSYEQYF
NA TRBJ1-5 TRBV28 NA TGTGCCAGCAGTCGGGCCCTAGGGGGCAATCAGCCCCAGCATTTT CASSRALGGNQPQHF
TRBD2 TRBJ2-3 TRBV11-3 once TGTGCCAGCAGCTATAGCGGGAGGGCCGGGGATACGCAGTATTTT CASSYSGRAGDTQYF
TRBD2 TRBJ2-2 TRBV5-1 NA TGCGCCAGCAGCTTAGGGACTAGCCCTACCGGGGAGCTGTTTTTT CASSLGTSPTGELFF
TRBD1 TRBJ2-5 TRBV6-5 NA TGTGCCAGCAGAGAAAGGACCGAGGGGGCAGAGACCCAGTACTTC CASRERTEGAETQYF
TRBD2 TRBJ2-1 TRBV11-3 NA TGTGCCAGCAGCCCGTACCCAGCGGGGGGGACGGGAGGGCCATACAATGAGCAGTTCTTC CASSPYPAGGTGGPYNEQFF
NA TRBJ2-3 TRBV5-1 NA TGCGCCAGCTACGTTCTAGAGGATACGCAGTATTTT CASYVLEDTQYF
TRBD1 TRBJ1-5 TRBV5-6 NA TGTGCCAGCAGCTTGGCACAGGGGTGGGATCAGCCCCAGCATTTT CASSLAQGWDQPQHF
TRBD2 TRBJ2-4 TRBV2 NA TGTGCCAGTAGGTTAGGGCGGGGGCAGTACTTC CASRLGRGQYF
TRBD2 TRBJ2-7 TRBV28 NA TGTGCCAGCAGTCCCCGCGTGGCGGGAGTCGGCTACGAGCAGTACTTC CASSPRVAGVGYEQYF
TRBD1 TRBJ2-5 TRBV7-9 NA TGTGCCAGCAGCTTACAACAGGGGACCCAAGAGACCCAGTACTTC CASSLQQGTQETQYF
TRBD1 TRBJ1-5 TRBV28 NA TGTGCCAGCAGCCAACTACCGGGACAGAGCAATCAGCCCCAGCATTTT CASSQLPGQSNQPQHF
NA TRBJ1-2 TRBV6-5 NA TGTGCCAGCAGGGCCTCTCCAACCTCAGGCTACACCTTC CASRASPTSGYTF
NA TRBJ2-1 TRBV9 NA TGTGCCAGCAGCGTAGCCCCGTCGAACAATGAGCAGTTCTTC CASSVAPSNNEQFF